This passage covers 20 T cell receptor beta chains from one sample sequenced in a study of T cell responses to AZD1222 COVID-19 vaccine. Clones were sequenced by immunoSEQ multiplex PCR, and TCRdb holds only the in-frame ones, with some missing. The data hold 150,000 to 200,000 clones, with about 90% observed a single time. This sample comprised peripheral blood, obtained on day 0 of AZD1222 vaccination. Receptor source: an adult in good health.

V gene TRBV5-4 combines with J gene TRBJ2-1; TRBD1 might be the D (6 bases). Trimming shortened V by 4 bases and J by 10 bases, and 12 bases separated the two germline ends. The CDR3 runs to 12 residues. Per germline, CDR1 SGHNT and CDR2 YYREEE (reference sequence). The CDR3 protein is CASSTGQREQFF. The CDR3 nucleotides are TGTGCCAGCAGCACGGGACAAAGGGAGCAGTTCTTC.

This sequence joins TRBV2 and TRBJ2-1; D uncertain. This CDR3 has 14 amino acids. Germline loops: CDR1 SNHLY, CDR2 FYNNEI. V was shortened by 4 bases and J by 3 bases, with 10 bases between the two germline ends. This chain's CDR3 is CASSGASHYNEQFF. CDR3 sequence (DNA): TGTGCCAGCAGTGGGGCAAGCCACTACAATGAGCAGTTCTTC.

CDR3 sequence (DNA): TGTGCCAGCAGCCCCTCTGCAGTTGTTTTTAACTATGGCTACACCTTC. Its translation is CASSPSAVVFNYGYTF. The chain is built from TRBV5-4 and TRBJ1-2; D is unresolved. Germline assignment: CDR1 SGHNT and CDR2 YYREEE (reference sequence). V was clipped by 4 bases and J by 1 base, with 17 bases between them. The CDR3 is 16 amino acids.

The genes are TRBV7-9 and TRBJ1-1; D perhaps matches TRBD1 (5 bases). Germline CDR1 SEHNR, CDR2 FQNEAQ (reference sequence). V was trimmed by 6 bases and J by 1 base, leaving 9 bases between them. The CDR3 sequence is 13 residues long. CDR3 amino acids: CASRQEPNTEAFF. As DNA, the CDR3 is TGTGCCAGCAGACAGGAGCCGAACACTGAAGCTTTCTTT.

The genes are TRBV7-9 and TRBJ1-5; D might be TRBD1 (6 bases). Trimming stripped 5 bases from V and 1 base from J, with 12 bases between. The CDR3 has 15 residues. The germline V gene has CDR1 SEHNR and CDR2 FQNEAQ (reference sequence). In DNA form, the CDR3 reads TGTGCCAGCAGCCCCGAGGGGGGGAGCAATCAGCCCCAGCATTTT. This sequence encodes CASSPEGGSNQPQHF.

CDR3 sequence reads: CASSFRSLNEKLFF. In DNA, the CDR3 is TGTGCCAGCAGTTTTCGATCCCTTAATGAAAAACTGTTTTTT. The rearrangement links TRBV28 to TRBJ1-4; no clear D. Germline CDR1 and CDR2: MDHEN and SYDVKM. This CDR3 has 14 amino acids. Deletions cut 3 bases from V and 4 bases from J, with 9 bases between.

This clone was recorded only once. The CDR3 sequence: CASSSPDTGDEQFF. CDR3 bases: TGTGCCAGCAGTTCGCCCGACACGGGGGATGAGCAGTTCTTC. The chain joins TRBV6-5 to TRBJ2-1, with D possibly matching TRBD2 (6 bases). Trimming took 4 bases from V and 8 from J, leaving 15 bases between them. Germline CDR1 and CDR2: MNHEY and SVGAGI. This CDR3 has 14 residues.

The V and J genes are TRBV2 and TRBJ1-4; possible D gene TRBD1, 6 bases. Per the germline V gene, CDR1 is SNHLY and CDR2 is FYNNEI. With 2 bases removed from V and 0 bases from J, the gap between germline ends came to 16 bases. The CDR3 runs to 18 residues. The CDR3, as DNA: TGTGCCAGCAGTGAACTGAGGGCAGGGGTTGCAACTAATGAAAAACTGTTTTTT. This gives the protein CASSELRAGVATNEKLFF.

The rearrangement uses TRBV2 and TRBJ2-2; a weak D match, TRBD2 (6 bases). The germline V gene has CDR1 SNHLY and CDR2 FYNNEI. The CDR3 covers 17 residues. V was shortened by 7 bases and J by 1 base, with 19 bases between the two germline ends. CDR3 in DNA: TGTGCCAGCACCCCCCGGGAGCAAGCGGGGAACACCGGGGAGCTGTTTTTT. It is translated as CASTPREQAGNTGELFF.

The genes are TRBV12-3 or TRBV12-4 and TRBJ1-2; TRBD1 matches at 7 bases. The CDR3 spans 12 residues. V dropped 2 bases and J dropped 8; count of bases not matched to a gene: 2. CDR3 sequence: CASSLQGGGYTF. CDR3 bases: TGTGCCAGCAGTTTACAGGGGGGAGGCTACACCTTC.

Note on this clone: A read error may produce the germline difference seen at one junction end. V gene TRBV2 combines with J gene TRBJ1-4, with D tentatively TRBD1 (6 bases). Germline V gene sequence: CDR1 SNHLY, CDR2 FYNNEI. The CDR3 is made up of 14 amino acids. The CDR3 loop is CASRAGTTNEKLFF. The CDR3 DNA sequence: TGTGCCAGCAGGGCCGGGACAACGAATGAAAAACTGTTTTTT.

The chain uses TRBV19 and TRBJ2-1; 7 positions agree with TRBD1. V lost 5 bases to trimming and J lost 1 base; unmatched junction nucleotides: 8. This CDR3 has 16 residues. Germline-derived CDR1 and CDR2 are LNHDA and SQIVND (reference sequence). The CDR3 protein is CASSVQGWRSYNEQFF. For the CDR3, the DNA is TGTGCCAGTAGTGTACAGGGGTGGAGGTCCTACAATGAGCAGTTCTTC. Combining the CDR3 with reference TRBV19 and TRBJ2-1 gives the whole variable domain DGGITQSPKYLFRKEGQNVTLSCEQNLNHDAMYWYRQDPGQGLRLIYYSQIVNDFQKGDIAEGYSVSREKKESFPLTVTSAQKNPTAFYLCASSVQGWRSYNEQFFGPGTRLTVL.

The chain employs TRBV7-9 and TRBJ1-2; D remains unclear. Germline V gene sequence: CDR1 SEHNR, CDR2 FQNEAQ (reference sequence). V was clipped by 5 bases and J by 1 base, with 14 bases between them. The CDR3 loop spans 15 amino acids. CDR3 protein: CASSPQTPRNYGYTF. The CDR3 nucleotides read TGTGCCAGCAGCCCCCAGACTCCCCGTAACTATGGCTACACCTTC.

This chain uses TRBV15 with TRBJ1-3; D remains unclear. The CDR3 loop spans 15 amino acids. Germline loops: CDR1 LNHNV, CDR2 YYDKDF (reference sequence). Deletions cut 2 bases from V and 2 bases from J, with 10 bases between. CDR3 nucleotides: TGTGCCACCAGCAGACAGGCTCAACCTGGAAACACCATATATTTT. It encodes CATSRQAQPGNTIYF.

The CDR3: CASTGTRTGELFF. The CDR3 bases are TGTGCCAGTACTGGGACTAGAACCGGGGAGCTGTTTTTT. V gene TRBV19 combines with J gene TRBJ2-2, with 8 bases fitting TRBD2. The CDR3 has 13 amino acids. Germline-derived CDR1 and CDR2 are LNHDA and SQIVND (reference sequence). J lost 5 bases, V lost 7 bases, and 3 bases had no gene match.

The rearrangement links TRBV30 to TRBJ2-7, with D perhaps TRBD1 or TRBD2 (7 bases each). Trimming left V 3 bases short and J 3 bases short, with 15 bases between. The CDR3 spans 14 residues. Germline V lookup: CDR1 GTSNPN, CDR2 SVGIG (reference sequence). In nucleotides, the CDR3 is TGTGCCTGGAGCCAGGGGGGGGAACTCTACGAGCAGTACTTC. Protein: CAWSQGGELYEQYF.

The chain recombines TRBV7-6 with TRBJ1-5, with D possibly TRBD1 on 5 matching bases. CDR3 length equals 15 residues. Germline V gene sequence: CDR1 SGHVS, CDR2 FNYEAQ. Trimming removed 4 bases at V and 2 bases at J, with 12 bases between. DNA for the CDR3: TGTGCCAGCAGCTCCGGGGAGACAGGCAATCAGCCCCAGCATTTT. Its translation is CASSSGETGNQPQHF.

CDR3 amino acids: CASSVGSYNEQFF. The CDR3 coding sequence is TGTGCCAGCAGCGTTGGATCCTACAATGAGCAGTTCTTC. The chain carries TRBV9 and TRBJ2-1, with D unresolved. The V and J ends lost 2 bases and 1 base respectively, with 4 bases between them. The CDR3 has 13 residues. Germline CDR1 SGDLS, CDR2 YYNGEE.

The chain's CDR3 is CASSEANRANYGYTF. For the CDR3, the DNA is TGTGCCAGCAGTGAAGCGAACCGGGCGAACTATGGCTACACCTTC. The J gene is TRBJ1-2, the V gene TRBV6-1; D gene ambiguous. The CDR3 is 15 residues long. V lost 0 bases, J lost 2 bases, and 10 bases lay in between. Looked up from germline, CDR1 is MNHNS and CDR2 is SASEGT.

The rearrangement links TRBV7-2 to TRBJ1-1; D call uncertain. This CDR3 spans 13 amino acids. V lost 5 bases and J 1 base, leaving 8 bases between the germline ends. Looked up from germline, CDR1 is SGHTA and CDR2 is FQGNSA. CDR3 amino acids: CASSIQTNTEAFF. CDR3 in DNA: TGTGCCAGCAGCATACAGACGAACACTGAAGCTTTCTTT.